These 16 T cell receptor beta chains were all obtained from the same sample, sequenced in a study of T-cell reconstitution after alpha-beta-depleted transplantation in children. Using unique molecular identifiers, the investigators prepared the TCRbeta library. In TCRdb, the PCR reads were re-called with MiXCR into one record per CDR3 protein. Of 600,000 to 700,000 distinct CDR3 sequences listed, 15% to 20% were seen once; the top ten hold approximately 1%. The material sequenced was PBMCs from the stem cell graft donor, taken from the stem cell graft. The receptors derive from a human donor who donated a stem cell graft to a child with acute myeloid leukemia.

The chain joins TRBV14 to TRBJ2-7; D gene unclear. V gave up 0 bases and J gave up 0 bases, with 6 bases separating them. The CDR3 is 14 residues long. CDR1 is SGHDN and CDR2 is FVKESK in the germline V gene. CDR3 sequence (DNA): TGTGCCAGCAGCCAAGATACATTCTCCTACGAGCAGTACTTC. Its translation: CASSQDTFSYEQYF.

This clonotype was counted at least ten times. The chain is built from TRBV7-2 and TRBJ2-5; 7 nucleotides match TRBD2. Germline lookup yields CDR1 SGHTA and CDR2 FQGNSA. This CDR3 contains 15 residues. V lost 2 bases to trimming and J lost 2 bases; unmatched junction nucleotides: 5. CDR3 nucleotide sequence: TGTGCCAGCAGCTTAATCAGCGGGGCGCAAGAGACCCAGTACTTC. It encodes CASSLISGAQETQYF.

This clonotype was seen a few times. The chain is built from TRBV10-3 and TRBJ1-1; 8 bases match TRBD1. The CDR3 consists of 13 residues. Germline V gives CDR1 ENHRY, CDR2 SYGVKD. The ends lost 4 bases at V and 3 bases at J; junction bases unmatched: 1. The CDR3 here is CAISGGQDTEAFF. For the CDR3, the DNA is TGTGCCATCAGTGGGGGACAGGACACTGAAGCTTTCTTT.

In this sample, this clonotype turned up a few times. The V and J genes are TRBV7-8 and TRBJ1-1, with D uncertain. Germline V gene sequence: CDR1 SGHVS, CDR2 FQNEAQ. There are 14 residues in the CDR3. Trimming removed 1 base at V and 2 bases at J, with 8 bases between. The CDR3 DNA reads TGTGCCAGCAGCTTAGTGGAGCGCAACACTGAAGCTTTCTTT. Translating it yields CASSLVERNTEAFF.

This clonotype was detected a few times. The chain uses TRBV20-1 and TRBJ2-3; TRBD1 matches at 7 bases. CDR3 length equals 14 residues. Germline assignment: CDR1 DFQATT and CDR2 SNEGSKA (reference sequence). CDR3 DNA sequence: TGCAGGCTAGGGACAGCTCCTAGCACAGATACGCAGTATTTT. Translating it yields CRLGTAPSTDTQYF.

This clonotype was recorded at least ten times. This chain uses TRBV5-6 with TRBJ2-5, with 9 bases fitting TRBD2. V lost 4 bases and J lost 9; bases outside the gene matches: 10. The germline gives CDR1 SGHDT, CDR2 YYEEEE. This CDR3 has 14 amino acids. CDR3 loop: CASSVSGTSSAQYF. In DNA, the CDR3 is TGTGCCAGCAGCGTATCCGGGACTAGCAGTGCCCAGTACTTC.

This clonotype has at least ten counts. CDR3: CASSLSPATGYEQYF. DNA of the CDR3: TGCGCCAGCAGCTTGAGTCCCGCTACGGGGTACGAGCAGTACTTC. The chain links TRBV5-1 to TRBJ2-7; D possibly corresponds to TRBD2 (5 bases). The germline V and J ends were trimmed by 1 base and 4 bases, with 15 bases remaining between them. Germline V CDR1 and CDR2: SGHRS, YFSETQ. This CDR3 is built from 15 residues.

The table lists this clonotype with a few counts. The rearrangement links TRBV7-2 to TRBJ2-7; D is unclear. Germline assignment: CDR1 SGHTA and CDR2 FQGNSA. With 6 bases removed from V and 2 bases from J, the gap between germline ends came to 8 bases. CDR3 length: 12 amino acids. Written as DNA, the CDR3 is TGTGCCAGCAGGGGCAGTACCTACGAGCAGTACTTC. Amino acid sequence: CASRGSTYEQYF.

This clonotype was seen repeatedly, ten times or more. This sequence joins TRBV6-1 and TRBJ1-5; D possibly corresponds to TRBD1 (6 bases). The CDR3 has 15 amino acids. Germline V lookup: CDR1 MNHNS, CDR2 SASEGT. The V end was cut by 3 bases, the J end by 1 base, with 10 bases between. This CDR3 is CASSETGGSNQPQHF. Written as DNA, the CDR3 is TGTGCCAGCAGTGAGACAGGAGGGAGCAATCAGCCCCAGCATTTT.

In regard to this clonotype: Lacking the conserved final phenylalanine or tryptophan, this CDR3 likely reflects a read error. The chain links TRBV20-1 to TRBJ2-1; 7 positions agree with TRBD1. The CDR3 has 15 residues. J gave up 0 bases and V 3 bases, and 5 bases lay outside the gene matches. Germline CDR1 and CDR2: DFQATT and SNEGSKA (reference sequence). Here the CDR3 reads CSASTGASSYNEQFC. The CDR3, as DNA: TGCAGTGCTAGTACAGGGGCTAGCTCCTACAATGAGCAGTTCTGC.

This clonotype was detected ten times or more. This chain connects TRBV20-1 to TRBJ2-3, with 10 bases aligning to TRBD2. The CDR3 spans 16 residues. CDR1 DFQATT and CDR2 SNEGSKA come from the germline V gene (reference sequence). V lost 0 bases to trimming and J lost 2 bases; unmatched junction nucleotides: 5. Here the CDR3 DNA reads TGCAGTGCTAGAGAGCTAGCGGGGGCCAACACAGATACGCAGTATTTT. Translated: CSARELAGANTDTQYF.

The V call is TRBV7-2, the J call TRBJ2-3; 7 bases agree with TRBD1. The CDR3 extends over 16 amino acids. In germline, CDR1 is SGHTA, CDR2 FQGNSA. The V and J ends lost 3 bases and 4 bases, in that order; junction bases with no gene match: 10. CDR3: CASSFQTGEGADTQYF. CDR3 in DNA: TGTGCCAGCAGCTTTCAAACAGGGGAAGGGGCAGATACGCAGTATTTT.

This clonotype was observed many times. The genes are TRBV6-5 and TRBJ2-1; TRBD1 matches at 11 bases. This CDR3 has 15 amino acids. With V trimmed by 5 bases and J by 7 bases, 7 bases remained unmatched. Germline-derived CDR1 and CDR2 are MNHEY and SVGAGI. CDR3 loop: CASSMDRGQSNEQFF. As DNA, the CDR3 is TGTGCCAGCAGTATGGACAGGGGGCAGAGTAATGAGCAGTTCTTC.

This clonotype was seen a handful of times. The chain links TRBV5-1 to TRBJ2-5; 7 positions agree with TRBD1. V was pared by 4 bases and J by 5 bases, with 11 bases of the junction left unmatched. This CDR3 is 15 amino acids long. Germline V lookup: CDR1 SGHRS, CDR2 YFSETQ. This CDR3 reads CASSIRQGEGETQYF. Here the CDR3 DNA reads TGCGCCAGCAGCATCCGACAGGGTGAGGGGGAGACCCAGTACTTC.

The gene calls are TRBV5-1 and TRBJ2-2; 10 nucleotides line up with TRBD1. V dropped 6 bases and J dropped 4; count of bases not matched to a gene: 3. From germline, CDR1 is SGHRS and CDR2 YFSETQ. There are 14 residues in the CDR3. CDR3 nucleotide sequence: TGCGCCAGCACCGGGGACAGGGGCACCGGGGAGCTGTTTTTT. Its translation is CASTGDRGTGELFF.

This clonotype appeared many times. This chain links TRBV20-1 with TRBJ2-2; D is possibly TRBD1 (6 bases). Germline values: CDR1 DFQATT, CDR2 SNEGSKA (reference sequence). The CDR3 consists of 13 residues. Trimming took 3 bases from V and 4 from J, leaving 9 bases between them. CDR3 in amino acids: CSARDSLTGELFF. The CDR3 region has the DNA TGCAGTGCTAGGGACAGTCTCACCGGGGAGCTGTTTTTT.